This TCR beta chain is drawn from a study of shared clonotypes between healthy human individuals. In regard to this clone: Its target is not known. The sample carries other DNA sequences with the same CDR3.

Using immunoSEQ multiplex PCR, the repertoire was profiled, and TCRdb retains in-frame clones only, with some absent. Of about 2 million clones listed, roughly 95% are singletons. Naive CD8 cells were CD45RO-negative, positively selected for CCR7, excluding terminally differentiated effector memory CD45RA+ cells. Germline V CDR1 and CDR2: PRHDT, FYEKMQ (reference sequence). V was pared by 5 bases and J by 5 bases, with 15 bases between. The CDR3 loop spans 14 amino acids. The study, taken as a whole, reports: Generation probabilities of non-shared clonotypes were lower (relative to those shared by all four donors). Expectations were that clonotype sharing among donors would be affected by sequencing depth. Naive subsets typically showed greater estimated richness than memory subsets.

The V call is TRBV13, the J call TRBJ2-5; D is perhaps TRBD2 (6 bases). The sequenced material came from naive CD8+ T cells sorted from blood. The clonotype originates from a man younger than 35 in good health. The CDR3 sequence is CASSPTSGGETQYF. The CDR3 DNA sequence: TGTGCCAGCAGCCCAACCTCAGGAGGGGAGACCCAGTACTTC.